A selection of T cell receptor beta chains follows, all from one sample in a study of blood T cell repertoires in COVID-19. The method was immunoSEQ multiplex PCR; TCRdb's version includes in-frame clones alone and lacks a portion of them. The sample has roughly 100,000 clones, 80% to 90% seen once; the top ten hold about 3%. Sequencing was carried out using peripheral blood. All receptors derive from a human donor in a cohort sampled during active COVID-19. Each CDR3 is given with its conserved first and last residue.

CDR3,J,V
CASSFGSRRGYTF,TRBJ1-2,TRBV28
CASSLPGGGGTEAFF,TRBJ1-1,TRBV28
CAQDNSIYEQYF,TRBJ2-7,TRBV30
CAWHTTGWTGYTF,TRBJ1-2,TRBV30
CASSYSGTGPYEQYF,TRBJ2-7,TRBV27
CASSSYSGRALLEQFF,TRBJ2-1,TRBV28
CASTATGKNTEAFF,TRBJ1-1,TRBV7-9
CASSPAGRGNTIYF,TRBJ1-3,TRBV7-2
CASSSSSGRQTQYF,TRBJ2-5,TRBV14
CASSQGRLTGVPPYGYTF,TRBJ1-2,TRBV4-1
CASSNNGQPSGNTIYF,TRBJ1-3,TRBV18
CASSPGLMNYGYTF,TRBJ1-2,TRBV3-1/TRBV3-2
CASSSDSNQQFF,TRBJ2-1,TRBV7-9
CASSVGQGSEKLFF,TRBJ1-4,TRBV6-5
CASSTQGGQDTQYF,TRBJ2-3,TRBV5-1
CASSFRDSPYNEQFF,TRBJ2-1,TRBV5-1
CASSPVRGSRSGNTIYF,TRBJ1-3,TRBV7-9
CASSWGGGVTYEQYF,TRBJ2-7,TRBV5-8
CASSREIENEQFF,TRBJ2-1,TRBV3-1/TRBV3-2
CASSLGTVQGYYGYTF,TRBJ1-2,TRBV19
CASSLAYLVQAKLDEKLFF,TRBJ1-4,TRBV7-9
CASSQDPEREGPYEQYF,TRBJ2-7,TRBV4-3
CASSRVDRGPQTFF,TRBJ1-1,TRBV19
CASSLISSADTQYF,TRBJ2-3,TRBV11-3
CASSLRLAGVDTQYF,TRBJ2-3,TRBV7-3